This TCR beta chain was sequenced for a study of T cell repertoires in cytomegalovirus infection. Across the whole study: Public TCR beta signature analysis indicated the presence of both CMV infection and matching HLA type. Regarding the study as a whole: In two of eight donors, the top clonotype was HLA-C-restricted CMV-specific. Individuals carrying CMV plus the relevant HLA were identified by cumulative frequency of public TCR beta families.

The CDR3 sequence is 14 residues long. The V gene's germline CDR1 is MDHEN and CDR2 SYDVKM. V was pared by 6 bases and J by 2 bases, with 14 bases between. Note on this clonotype: Its antigen is currently unknown.

A single record per CDR3 protein comes from TCRdb applying MiXCR to the reads. The sample lists approximately 70,000 distinct CDR3 sequences; 3.5% to 4% were seen once. The receptor's source is a human donor in good health (CMV status not recorded). Some clones in this sample may be carry-over from other donors' samples. The chain joins TRBV28 to TRBJ2-7; D tentatively fits TRBD1 or TRBD2 (5 bases each). Input material: PBMCs. CDR3 coding DNA: TGTGCCAGCAGCTGGGGGTCCGTAACCTACGAGCAGTACTTC. It yields the protein CASSWGSVTYEQYF.